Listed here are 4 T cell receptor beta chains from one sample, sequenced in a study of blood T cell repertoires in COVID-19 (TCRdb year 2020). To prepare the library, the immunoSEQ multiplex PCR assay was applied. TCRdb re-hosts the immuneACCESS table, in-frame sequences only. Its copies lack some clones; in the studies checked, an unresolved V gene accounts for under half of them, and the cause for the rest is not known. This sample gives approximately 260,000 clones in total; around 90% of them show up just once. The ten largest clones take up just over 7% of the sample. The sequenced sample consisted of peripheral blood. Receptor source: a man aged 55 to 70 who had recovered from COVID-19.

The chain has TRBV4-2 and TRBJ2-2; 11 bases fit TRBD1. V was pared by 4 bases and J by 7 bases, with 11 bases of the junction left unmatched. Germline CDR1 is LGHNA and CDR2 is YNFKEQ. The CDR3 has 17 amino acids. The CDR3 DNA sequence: TGTGCCAGCAGCCCCCAAGTAGGACAGGGGGCAAACGGGGAGCTGTTTTTT. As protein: CASSPQVGQGANGELFF.

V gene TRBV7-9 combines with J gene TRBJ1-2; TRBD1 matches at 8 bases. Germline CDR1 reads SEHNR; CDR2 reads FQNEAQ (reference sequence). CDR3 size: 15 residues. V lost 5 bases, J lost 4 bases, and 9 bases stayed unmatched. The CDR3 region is CASSPPDRGGYGYTF. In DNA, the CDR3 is TGTGCCAGCAGCCCACCCGACAGGGGTGGCTATGGCTACACCTTC.

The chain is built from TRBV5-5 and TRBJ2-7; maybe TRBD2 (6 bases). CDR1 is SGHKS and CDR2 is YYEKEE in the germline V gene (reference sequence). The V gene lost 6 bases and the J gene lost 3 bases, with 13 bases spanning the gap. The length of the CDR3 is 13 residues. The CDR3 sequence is CASKLGGFYEQYF. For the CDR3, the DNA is TGTGCCAGCAAACTGGGAGGATTCTACGAGCAGTACTTC.

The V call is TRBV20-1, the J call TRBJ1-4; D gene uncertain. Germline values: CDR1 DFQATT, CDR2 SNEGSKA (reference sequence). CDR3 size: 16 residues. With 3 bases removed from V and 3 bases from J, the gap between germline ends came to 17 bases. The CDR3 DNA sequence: TGCAGTGCTAGTCAGAGAACGGGGATTTCTAATGAAAAACTGTTTTTT. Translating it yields CSASQRTGISNEKLFF.